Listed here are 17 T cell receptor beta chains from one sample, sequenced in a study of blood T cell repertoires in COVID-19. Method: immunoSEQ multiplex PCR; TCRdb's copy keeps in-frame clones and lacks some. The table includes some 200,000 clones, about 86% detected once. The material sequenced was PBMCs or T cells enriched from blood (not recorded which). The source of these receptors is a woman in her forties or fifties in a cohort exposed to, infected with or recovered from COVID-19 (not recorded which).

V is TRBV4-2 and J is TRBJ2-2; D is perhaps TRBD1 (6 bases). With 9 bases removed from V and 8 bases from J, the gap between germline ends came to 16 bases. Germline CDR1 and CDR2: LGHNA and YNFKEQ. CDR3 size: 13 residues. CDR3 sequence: CASGGQNQGELFF. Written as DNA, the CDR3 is TGTGCCAGTGGAGGACAGAACCAAGGGGAGCTGTTTTTT.

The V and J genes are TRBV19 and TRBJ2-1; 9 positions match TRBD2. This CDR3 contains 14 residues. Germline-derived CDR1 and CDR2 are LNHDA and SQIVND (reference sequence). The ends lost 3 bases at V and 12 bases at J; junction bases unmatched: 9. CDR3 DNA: TGTGCCAGTAGTATGAGTAAGCGGGGGGAGGTGCAGTTCTTC. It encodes CASSMSKRGEVQFF.

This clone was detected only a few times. The CDR3 reads CASSMRGRNQPQHF. CDR3 nucleotides: TGTGCCAGTAGTATGAGGGGGCGGAATCAGCCCCAGCATTTT. The chain links TRBV19 to TRBJ1-5; 7 nucleotides agree with TRBD1. This CDR3 spans 14 amino acids. The J segment lost 4 bases and the V segment lost 3 bases, leaving 3 bases of the junction unmatched. The germline gives CDR1 LNHDA, CDR2 SQIVND (reference sequence).

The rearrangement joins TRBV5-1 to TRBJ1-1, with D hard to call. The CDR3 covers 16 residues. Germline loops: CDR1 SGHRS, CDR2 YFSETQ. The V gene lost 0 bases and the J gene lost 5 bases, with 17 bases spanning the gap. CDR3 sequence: CASSLDRAFRRTEAFF. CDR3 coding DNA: TGCGCCAGCAGCTTGGATAGGGCCTTTAGGAGGACTGAAGCTTTCTTT.

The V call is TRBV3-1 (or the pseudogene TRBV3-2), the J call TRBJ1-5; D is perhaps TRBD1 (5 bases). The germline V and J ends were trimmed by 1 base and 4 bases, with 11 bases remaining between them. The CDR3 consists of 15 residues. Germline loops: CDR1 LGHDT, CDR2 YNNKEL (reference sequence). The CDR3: CASSQGGGRNQPQHF. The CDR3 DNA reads TGTGCCAGCAGCCAAGGGGGGGGTCGGAATCAGCCCCAGCATTTT.

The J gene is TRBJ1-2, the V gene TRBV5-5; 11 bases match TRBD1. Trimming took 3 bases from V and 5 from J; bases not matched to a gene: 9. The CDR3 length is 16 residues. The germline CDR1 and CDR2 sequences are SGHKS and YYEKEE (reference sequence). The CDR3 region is CASSYLGQGAGYGYTF. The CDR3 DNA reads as TGTGCCAGCAGCTATTTAGGACAGGGGGCCGGATATGGCTACACCTTC.

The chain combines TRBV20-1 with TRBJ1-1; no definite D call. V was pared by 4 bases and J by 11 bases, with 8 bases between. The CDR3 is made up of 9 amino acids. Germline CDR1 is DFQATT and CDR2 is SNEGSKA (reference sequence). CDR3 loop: CSAMSGAFF. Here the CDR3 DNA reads TGCAGTGCTATGAGCGGTGCTTTCTTT.

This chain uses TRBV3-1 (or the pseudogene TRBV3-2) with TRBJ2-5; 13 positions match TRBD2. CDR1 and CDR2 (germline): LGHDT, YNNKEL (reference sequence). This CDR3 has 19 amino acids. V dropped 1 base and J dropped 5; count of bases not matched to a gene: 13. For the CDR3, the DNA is TGTGCCAGCAGCCAAGTCTTCTCGACTAGCGGGGGGCTTCGGGAGACCCAGTACTTC. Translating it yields CASSQVFSTSGGLRETQYF.

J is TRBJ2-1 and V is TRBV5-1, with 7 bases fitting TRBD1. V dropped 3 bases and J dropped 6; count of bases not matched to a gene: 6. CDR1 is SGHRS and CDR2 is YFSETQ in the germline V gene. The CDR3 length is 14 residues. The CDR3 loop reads CASSSWTGSNEQFF. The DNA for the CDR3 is TGCGCCAGCAGCTCCTGGACAGGTTCCAATGAGCAGTTCTTC.

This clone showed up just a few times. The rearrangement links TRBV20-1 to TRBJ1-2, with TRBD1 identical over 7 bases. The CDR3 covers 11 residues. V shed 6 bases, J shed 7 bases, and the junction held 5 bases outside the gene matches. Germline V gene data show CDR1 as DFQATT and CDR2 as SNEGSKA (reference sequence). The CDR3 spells CSAATGPGYTF. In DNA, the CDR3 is TGCAGTGCCGCGACAGGGCCTGGCTACACCTTC.

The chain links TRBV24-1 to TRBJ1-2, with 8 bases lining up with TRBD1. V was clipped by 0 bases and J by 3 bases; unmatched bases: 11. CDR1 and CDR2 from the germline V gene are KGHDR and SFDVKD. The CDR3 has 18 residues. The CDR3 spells CATSDLSPHRGEDYGYTF. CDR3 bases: TGTGCCACCAGTGATTTGTCGCCCCACAGGGGGGAGGACTATGGCTACACCTTC.

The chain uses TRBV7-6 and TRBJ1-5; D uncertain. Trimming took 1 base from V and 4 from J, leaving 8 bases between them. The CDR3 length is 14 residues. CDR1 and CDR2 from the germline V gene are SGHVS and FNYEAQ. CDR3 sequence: CASSLGALNQPQHF. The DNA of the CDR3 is TGTGCCAGCAGCTTAGGGGCCCTGAATCAGCCCCAGCATTTT.

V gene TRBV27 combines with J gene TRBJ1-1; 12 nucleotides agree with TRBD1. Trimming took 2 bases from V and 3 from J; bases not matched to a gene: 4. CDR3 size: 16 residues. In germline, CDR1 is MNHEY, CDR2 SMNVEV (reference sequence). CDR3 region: CASSLGGTGGHTEAFF. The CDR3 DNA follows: TGTGCCAGCAGTTTAGGAGGGACAGGGGGCCACACTGAAGCTTTCTTT.

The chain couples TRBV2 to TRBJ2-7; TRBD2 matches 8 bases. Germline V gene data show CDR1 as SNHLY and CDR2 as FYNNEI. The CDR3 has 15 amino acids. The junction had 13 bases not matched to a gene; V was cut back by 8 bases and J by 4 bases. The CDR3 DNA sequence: TGTGCCAGCCATCCCCCGGGGGGGGGTCGTTACGAGCAGTACTTC. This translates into CASHPPGGGRYEQYF.

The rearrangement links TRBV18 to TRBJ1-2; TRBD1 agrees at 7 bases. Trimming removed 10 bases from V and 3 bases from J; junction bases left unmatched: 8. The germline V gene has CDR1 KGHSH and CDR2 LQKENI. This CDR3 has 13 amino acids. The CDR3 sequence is CATATGVDYGYTF. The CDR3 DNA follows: TGTGCCACAGCCACAGGGGTGGACTATGGCTACACCTTC.

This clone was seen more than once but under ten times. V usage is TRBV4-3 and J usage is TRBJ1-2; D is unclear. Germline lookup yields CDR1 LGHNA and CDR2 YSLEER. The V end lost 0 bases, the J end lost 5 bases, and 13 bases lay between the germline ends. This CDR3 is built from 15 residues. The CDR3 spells CASSQDFGTAYGYTF. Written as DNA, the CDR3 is TGCGCCAGCAGCCAAGATTTCGGTACTGCGTATGGCTACACCTTC.

CDR3 region: CASSTHVSLDTGELFF. DNA of the CDR3: TGTGCCAGCAGCACACACGTCAGTCTTGACACCGGGGAGCTGTTTTTT. The chain is built from TRBV9 and TRBJ2-2; the D is unclear. The CDR3 length is 16 residues. V lost 4 bases and J lost 3, with 16 bases in between. CDR1 and CDR2 from the germline V gene are SGDLS and YYNGEE.